These T cell receptor beta chains were read from a single sample in a study of T cells in localized non-small cell lung cancer. Assay used: immunoSEQ multiplex PCR; TCRdb lists only in-frame clones, some missing. The table records about 6,000 clones, approximately 40% of them present only once. The specimen comprised lung tumor tissue, sampled before any cancer treatment. These receptor sequences come from a woman aged 35 to 69 with stage II squamous cell lung carcinoma. CDR3s include the opening cysteine and the closing phenylalanine or tryptophan. A D gene is named only where the DNA matches it firmly. Rows may omit the clone size; those that give it use once, few, many or a size class.

TRBD2	TRBJ2-2	few	TRBV19	TGTGCCAGTAGTATAGTTACGGGGACTAGCGAATCCGGGGAGCTGTTTTTT	CASSIVTGTSESGELFF
.	TRBJ2-3	.	TRBV19	TGTGCCAGTAGTATTAGGGCACGGGGAGATACGCAGTATTTT	CASSIRARGDTQYF
TRBD2	TRBJ2-1	.	TRBV10-2	TGCGCCAGCAGGTGGACTAGCGGTGCGTACAATGAGCAGTTCTTC	CASRWTSGAYNEQFF
.	TRBJ1-2	.	TRBV29-1	TGCAGCGTCGCAGCAGGGTATTATGGCTACACCTTC	CSVAAGYYGYTF
.	TRBJ2-1	.	TRBV19	TGTGCCAGTAGGTCAGCCCTATCCTTTGGTGAGCAGTTCTTC	CASRSALSFGEQFF
TRBD1	TRBJ1-5	.	TRBV28	TGTGCCAGCAGTAAGTACGGACAGGGACCCAATCAGCCCCAGCATTTT	CASSKYGQGPNQPQHF
TRBD2	TRBJ2-1	.	TRBV29-1	TGCAGCGGCACTAGCGGGAGCCTATACAATGAGCAGTTCTTC	CSGTSGSLYNEQFF
.	TRBJ2-3	.	TRBV7-5	TGTGCCAGCAGCTTGGGGATTCCAGGGCGGGGGGCCACAGATACGCAGTATTTT	CASSLGIPGRGATDTQYF
.	TRBJ1-4	.	TRBV19	TGTGCCAGTAGAGTATCTGCAACTAATGAAAAACTGTTTTTT	CASRVSATNEKLFF
.	TRBJ1-1	once	TRBV29-1	TGCAGCGTGAAACTTACCGGGACATCCCTCCTGGGAACTGAAGCTTTCTTT	CSVKLTGTSLLGTEAFF
TRBD1	TRBJ1-1	.	TRBV4-1	TGCGCCAGCAGCCTTCAAACAGGGGGAGGTACTGAAGCTTTCTTT	CASSLQTGGGTEAFF
.	TRBJ2-7	.	TRBV19	TGTGCCAGTAGTATAGATCAGCAGAGCTCCTACGAGCAGTACTTC	CASSIDQQSSYEQYF
TRBD2	TRBJ2-5	.	TRBV19	TGTGCCACCGGGGCGGGAGGGCCGTCATCAGAGACCCAGTACTTC	CATGAGGPSSETQYF
.	TRBJ1-5	.	TRBV6-8	TGTGCCAGCAAGGTGGGGCAGAACATCCGCAATCAGCCCCAGCATTTT	CASKVGQNIRNQPQHF
TRBD2	TRBJ2-1	once	TRBV29-1	TGCAGCGCTTCGGGACTAGCGGGACGGGGGGTCCATGAGCAGTTCTTC	CSASGLAGRGVHEQFF
.	TRBJ2-4	.	TRBV28	TGTGCCAGCAGTTTCGAGCTACTAAACATTCAGTACTTC	CASSFELLNIQYF
TRBD1	TRBJ1-2	few	TRBV30	TGTGCCTGGAAGGACAGGGGCAACTATGGCTACACCTTC	CAWKDRGNYGYTF
.	TRBJ2-7	.	TRBV11-3	TGTGCCAGCAGCTTAGACGCAGGGGCGAGGGAGCAGTACTTC	CASSLDAGAREQYF
.	TRBJ1-1	.	TRBV6-8	TGTGCCAGCCCCGAGGGAGGGAGATGGACTGAAGCTTTCTTT	CASPEGGRWTEAFF
.	TRBJ2-2	.	TRBV9	TGTGCCAGTCTCTCCGGCACCGGGGAGCTGTTTTTT	CASLSGTGELFF
TRBD2	TRBJ2-3	.	TRBV10-2	TGCGCCAGCAAGCGGGCGGGGGGTGTAGATACGCAGTATTTT	CASKRAGGVDTQYF
.	TRBJ2-7	.	TRBV14	TGTGCCAGCAGCCAAGGTGCGGGTCCTTCCTACGAGCAGTACTTC	CASSQGAGPSYEQYF
.	TRBJ1-2	few	TRBV29-1	TGCAGCGTTGAAGATCGTCCAGGCTCTTATGGCTACACCTTC	CSVEDRPGSYGYTF
.	TRBJ2-1	.	TRBV19	TGTGCCAGTAGTATGTCCCTTCCCGGGGCCAGCAATGAGCAGTTCTTC	CASSMSLPGASNEQFF
.	TRBJ1-1	.	TRBV6-8	TGTGCCAGCAGTCGAACAGGCAACACTGAAGCTTTCTTT	CASSRTGNTEAFF
TRBD1	TRBJ2-7	once	TRBV19	TGTGCCAGTAGTGTCGAGGGGACAGGGCCCTACGAGCAGTACTTC	CASSVEGTGPYEQYF